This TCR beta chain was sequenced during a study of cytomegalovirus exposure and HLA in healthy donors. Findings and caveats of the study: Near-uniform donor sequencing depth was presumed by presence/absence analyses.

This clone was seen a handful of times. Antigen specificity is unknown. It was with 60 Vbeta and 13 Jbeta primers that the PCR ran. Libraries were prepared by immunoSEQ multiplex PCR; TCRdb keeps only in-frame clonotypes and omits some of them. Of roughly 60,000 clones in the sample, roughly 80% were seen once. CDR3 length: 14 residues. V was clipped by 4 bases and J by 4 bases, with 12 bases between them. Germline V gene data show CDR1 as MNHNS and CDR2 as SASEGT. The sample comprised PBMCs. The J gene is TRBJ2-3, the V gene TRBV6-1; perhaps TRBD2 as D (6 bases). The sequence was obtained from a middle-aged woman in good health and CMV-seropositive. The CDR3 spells CASSVTRTSDTQYF. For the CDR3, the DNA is TGTGCCAGCAGTGTGACTAGGACTTCAGATACGCAGTATTTT.